This is a list of T cell receptor beta chains from one sample in a study of blood T cell repertoires in COVID-19. This table comes from immunoSEQ multiplex PCR, and its TCRdb copy is limited to in-frame clones, with some not included. This sample has some 320,000 clones, with roughly nine tenths found just once. The sample taken for sequencing was peripheral blood. The receptors originated from a woman aged 30 to 39 with COVID-19, enrolled during active disease. Each CDR3 is given with its conserved first and last residue.

cdr3_aa v_call
CASSPRQGAGTEAFF TRBV18
CASSVAKSRNTQYF TRBV9
CASRGGLVNTGELFF TRBV5-1
CASSPTRGGEKLFF TRBV7-9
CASSLRGNTEAFF TRBV2
CASSFDRLRGGELFF TRBV27
CASSIVPAGEYGYTF TRBV19
CASSQERRGGDQPQHF TRBV4-1
CASSFRGRYNEQFF TRBV2
CASSRDSLLEAFF TRBV5-5